The clone carrying this T cell receptor beta chain was seen a handful of times. Its antigen is unidentified. The sample is drawn from a study of T-cell memory formation after mild COVID-19. Overall study: Largely, TCR clusters stayed within a single donor. General study results and limits: Mainly in CM and EM were contracting CD4+ clones; CD8+ were in EMRA.

The V end was cut by 4 bases, the J end by 0 bases, with 14 bases between. Germline lookup yields CDR1 SGHRS and CDR2 YFSETQ. The CDR3 length is 16 residues. TCRdb processed the 5' RACE reads anew with MiXCR; each CDR3 protein has one entry. Among about 360,000 distinct CDR3 sequences, 10% to 15% were seen once, and the ten largest hold roughly a fifth. This TCR derives from a man in his late teens or twenties who had mild COVID-19 (a few samples of this study predate the infection). Cell type and time point are not known. The specimen was PBMCs or a T cell subset sorted from them (not recorded which). This chain uses TRBV5-1 with TRBJ1-5; D gene unclear. DNA for the CDR3: TGCGCCAGCAGCCCATCTCAGCGATATAGCAATCAGCCCCAGCATTTT. Amino acids: CASSPSQRYSNQPQHF.